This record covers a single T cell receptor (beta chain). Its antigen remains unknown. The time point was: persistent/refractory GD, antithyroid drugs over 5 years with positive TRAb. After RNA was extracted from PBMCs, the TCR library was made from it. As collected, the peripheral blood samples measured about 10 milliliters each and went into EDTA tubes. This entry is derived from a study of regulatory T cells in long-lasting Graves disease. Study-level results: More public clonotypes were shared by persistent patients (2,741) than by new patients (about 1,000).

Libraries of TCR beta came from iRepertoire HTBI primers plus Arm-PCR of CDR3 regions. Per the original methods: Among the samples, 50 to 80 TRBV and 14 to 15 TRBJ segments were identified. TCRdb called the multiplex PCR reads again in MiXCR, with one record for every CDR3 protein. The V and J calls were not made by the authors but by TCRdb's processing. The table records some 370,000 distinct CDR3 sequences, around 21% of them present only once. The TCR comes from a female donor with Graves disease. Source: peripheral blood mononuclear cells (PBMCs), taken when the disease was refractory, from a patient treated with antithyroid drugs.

The chain's CDR3 is CASSLWASGYEQYF. The CDR3 nucleotides read TGTGCCAGCAGCTTATGGGCTAGCGGTTACGAGCAGTACTTC. The chain combines TRBV7-2 with TRBJ2-7; 7 nucleotides line up with TRBD2. Germline trimming cut 2 bases from V and 4 bases from J; bases unmatched to any gene: 5. Germline-derived CDR1 and CDR2 are SGHTA and FQGNSA. This CDR3 is built from 14 residues.